This T cell receptor beta chain was profiled in a study of T cells in tuberculosis. Study background: IGRA-negative adolescents, IGRA-positive adolescents with latent tuberculosis and adults with active tuberculosis formed this South African cohort.

Unsorted cryopreserved PBMC were sequenced, averaging around 100,000 T cells per clinical donor. Study-level points and caveats: GMM-specific TCRs were nearer to active tuberculosis alpha repertoires, suggesting expansion.

V shed 3 bases and J shed 3 bases, with 9 bases lying between them. There are 14 residues in the CDR3. Germline values: CDR1 LGHNA, CDR2 YSLEER. This table comes from immunoSEQ multiplex PCR, and its TCRdb copy is limited to in-frame clones, with some not included. The table records 37,000 or so clones, roughly 93% of them present only once. As for this clone: The antigen remains unidentified.

Specimen: PBMCs. The clonotype comes from a donor aged 10 to 29 with latent tuberculosis or without tuberculosis infection. Some clones in this sample may be carry-over from other donors' samples. The gene calls are TRBV4-3 and TRBJ1-5; D is unclear. The CDR3 is CASSQSEDNQPQHF. CDR3 nucleotide sequence: TGCGCCAGCAGCCAGTCTGAGGACAATCAGCCCCAGCATTTT.